Listed here are 26 T cell receptor beta chains from one sample, sequenced in a study of blood T cell repertoires in COVID-19. Profiling relied on immunoSEQ multiplex PCR, and the TCRdb table lists in-frame clones only, not all of them. This sample has 140,000 to 150,000 clones, with over 80% found just once. Sequencing was done on a sample of peripheral blood. The receptors here all came from a woman between 45 and 65 years old with acute or convalescent COVID-19.

The chain employs TRBV4-2 and TRBJ1-2; TRBD1 matches at 8 bases. J was trimmed by 7 bases and V by 2 bases; bases with no gene match: 12. Germline V gives CDR1 LGHNA, CDR2 YNFKEQ. The CDR3 runs 16 residues. CDR3 nucleotide sequence: TGTGCCAGCAGCCAAACGTTAGGACAGGGAGAATTTGGCTACACCTTC. Its translation: CASSQTLGQGEFGYTF.

This chain joins TRBV11-1 and TRBJ1-6, with D possibly matching TRBD1 (5 bases). The CDR3 consists of 14 residues. Germline CDR1 reads SGHAT; CDR2 reads FQDESV (reference sequence). Trimming took 5 bases from V and 9 from J, leaving 14 bases between them. CDR3 residues: CASSTKPGGSPLHF. DNA for the CDR3: TGTGCCAGCAGCACAAAACCCGGGGGTTCACCCCTCCACTTT. Looking up the rest from reference TRBV11-1 and TRBJ1-6 gives the full variable domain: EAEVAQSPRYKITEKSQAVAFWCDPISGHATLYWYRQILGQGPELLVQFQDESVVDDSQLPKDRFSAERLKGVDSTLKIQPAELGDSAMYLCASSTKPGGSPLHFGNGTRLTVT.

This chain links TRBV11-2 with TRBJ1-3; D might be TRBD1 (5 bases). Germline V gives CDR1 SGHAT, CDR2 FQNNGV. V was trimmed by 2 bases and J by 0 bases, leaving 11 bases between them. This CDR3 spans 16 amino acids. The CDR3 sequence: CASSLIPQASGNTIYF. CDR3 bases: TGTGCCAGCAGCTTAATCCCACAGGCCTCTGGAAACACCATATATTTT. Supplemented by reference TRBV11-2 and TRBJ1-3, the full variable domain reads EAGVAQSPRYKIIEKRQSVAFWCNPISGHATLYWYQQILGQGPKLLIQFQNNGVVDDSQLPKDRFSAERLKGVDSTLKIQPAKLEDSAVYLCASSLIPQASGNTIYFGEGSWLTVV.

The DNA for the CDR3 is TGTGCCAGCAGCCAAGGGGGCGGCTATGGCTACACCTTC. Translated, it gives CASSQGGGYGYTF. The chain employs TRBV27 and TRBJ1-2; 7 bases are a match to TRBD1. Germline CDR1 is MNHEY and CDR2 is SMNVEV (reference sequence). The CDR3 has 13 residues. V shed 6 bases, J shed 4 bases, and the junction held 5 bases outside the gene matches.

The rearrangement joins TRBV2 to TRBJ2-2, with 9 nucleotides matching TRBD1. Germline CDR1 and CDR2: SNHLY and FYNNEI. The CDR3 loop spans 14 amino acids. The V and J ends lost 5 bases and 7 bases, in that order; junction bases with no gene match: 5. The CDR3 bases are TGTGCCAGCAGTTCCGGGACAGGGATCGGGGAGCTGTTTTTT. This sequence encodes CASSSGTGIGELFF.

The genes are TRBV24-1 and TRBJ2-1; 9 positions agree with TRBD2. Per the germline V gene, CDR1 is KGHDR and CDR2 is SFDVKD. Unmatched junction bases numbered 4, after V lost 8 bases and J lost 3 bases. The CDR3 is 14 residues long. CDR3 nucleotides: TGTGCCACCACGAGCGGGGGGAACTACAATGAGCAGTTCTTC. Protein: CATTSGGNYNEQFF.

J is TRBJ1-5 and V is TRBV5-5, with 7 bases identical to TRBD1. Trimming took 4 bases from V and 9 from J; bases not matched to a gene: 4. From germline, CDR1 is SGHKS and CDR2 YYEKEE (reference sequence). This CDR3 has 12 amino acids. Here the CDR3 DNA reads TGTGCCAGCAGCACTACAGGGGTGCCCCAGCATTTT. This translates into CASSTTGVPQHF.

The CDR3 here is CASSYPGGIYNEQFF. The CDR3 nucleotides read TGTGCCAGCAGTTACCCCGGGGGGATCTACAATGAGCAGTTCTTC. This chain connects TRBV6-2 or TRBV6-3 to TRBJ2-1, with 7 bases matching TRBD2. CDR1 is MNHEY and CDR2 is SVGEGT in the germline V gene. Unmatched junction bases numbered 4, after V lost 2 bases and J lost 3 bases. The CDR3 sequence is 15 residues long.

The chain carries TRBV29-1 and TRBJ1-2; a weak D match, TRBD1 (5 bases). Germline V gene sequence: CDR1 SQVTM, CDR2 ANQGSEA. V lost 7 bases to trimming and J lost 0 bases, with 9 bases between them. CDR3 length equals 12 residues. The chain's CDR3 is CSAAGANYGYTF. The CDR3 DNA reads as TGCAGCGCTGCGGGGGCTAACTATGGCTACACCTTC.

This clone has more than one count but fewer than ten. The rearrangement uses TRBV6-5 and TRBJ1-2; 10 bases align to TRBD1. With 0 bases clipped from V and 2 bases from J, the junction kept 3 bases outside the gene matches. This CDR3 is 16 amino acids long. Per the germline V gene, CDR1 is MNHEY and CDR2 is SVGAGI. The DNA of the CDR3 is TGTGCCAGCAGTTACTCCCGGACAGGGGGAAACTATGGCTACACCTTC. It codes for CASSYSRTGGNYGYTF.

The chain links TRBV4-2 to TRBJ2-2; D not certain. CDR3 size: 13 residues. V was clipped by 0 bases and J by 5 bases, with 4 bases between them. Germline CDR1 is LGHNA and CDR2 is YNFKEQ. CDR3 nucleotides: TGTGCCAGCAGCCAAGATAAAACCGGGGAGCTGTTTTTT. Its translation: CASSQDKTGELFF.

This chain joins TRBV5-1 and TRBJ2-7; unclear D gene. This CDR3 contains 14 residues. Trimming cost V 0 bases and J 2 bases, with 9 bases left between them. CDR1 is SGHRS, CDR2 YFSETQ, per germline. This CDR3 reads CASSLGADAYEQYF. The CDR3 DNA sequence: TGCGCCAGCAGCTTGGGGGCAGACGCCTACGAGCAGTACTTC.

The rearrangement uses TRBV19 and TRBJ2-2; TRBD2 might be the D (7 bases). The germline V gene encodes CDR1 LNHDA and CDR2 SQIVND (reference sequence). The CDR3 runs to 15 residues. V dropped 4 bases and J dropped 3 bases, with 12 bases sitting between them. CDR3 amino acids: CASSTRGPYTGELFF. CDR3 in DNA: TGTGCCAGTAGTACGCGGGGGCCCTACACCGGGGAGCTGTTTTTT.

The chain has TRBV29-1 and TRBJ1-2; D may be TRBD1 (5 bases). The CDR3 covers 13 residues. V was trimmed by 1 base and J by 2 bases, leaving 8 bases between them. Germline V lookup: CDR1 SQVTM, CDR2 ANQGSEA. The CDR3: CSVEGGENYGYTF. The DNA for the CDR3 is TGCAGCGTTGAAGGGGGCGAGAACTATGGCTACACCTTC.

The chain combines TRBV28 with TRBJ1-1, with 7 positions matching TRBD1. Germline V gene lookup returns CDR1 MDHEN and CDR2 SYDVKM. Trimming took 4 bases from V and 2 from J; bases not matched to a gene: 10. The CDR3 has 16 amino acids. The CDR3 reads CASSSLTGRFNTEAFF. In nucleotides, the CDR3 is TGTGCCAGCAGTTCACTGACAGGGCGGTTTAACACTGAAGCTTTCTTT.

V is TRBV18 and J is TRBJ2-2; 10 bases map to TRBD1. Germline trimming cut 3 bases from V and 1 base from J; bases unmatched to any gene: 5. Germline V gene sequence: CDR1 KGHSH, CDR2 LQKENI. The CDR3 is 17 amino acids. CDR3 region: CASSPYDRGRNTGELFF. Written as DNA, the CDR3 is TGTGCCAGCTCACCCTATGACAGGGGGCGGAACACCGGGGAGCTGTTTTTT. The full variable domain, its missing parts supplied by reference TRBV18 and TRBJ2-2, is NAGVMQNPRHLVRRRGQEARLRCSPMKGHSHVYWYRQLPEEGLKFMVYLQKENIIDESGMPKERFSAEFPKEGPSILRIQQVVRGDSAAYFCASSPYDRGRNTGELFFGEGSRLTVL.

The chain joins TRBV19 to TRBJ2-4; 8 nucleotides line up with TRBD2. From germline, CDR1 is LNHDA and CDR2 SQIVND (reference sequence). Trimming at V came to 1 base and at J to 5 bases, leaving 4 bases not matched to a gene. There are 15 residues in the CDR3. This chain's CDR3 is CASSIGYGGENIQYF. In nucleotides, the CDR3 is TGTGCCAGTAGTATAGGGTACGGGGGGGAAAACATTCAGTACTTC.

This clone was seen once. The CDR3 DNA reads TGTGCCAGCAGCTTAGGACAGGGCAACGAAAAACTGTTTTTT. Translated, it gives CASSLGQGNEKLFF. The chain is built from TRBV7-9 and TRBJ1-4; 7 bases are a match to TRBD1. Trimming removed 1 base from V and 8 bases from J; junction bases left unmatched: 4. CDR1 and CDR2 (germline): SEHNR, FQNEAQ (reference sequence). The CDR3 has 14 amino acids.

V is TRBV7-9 and J is TRBJ2-1, with 12 positions matching TRBD1. The germline V gene encodes CDR1 SEHNR and CDR2 FQNEAQ (reference sequence). With 2 bases clipped from V and 9 bases from J, the junction kept 8 bases outside the gene matches. The CDR3 is 16 residues long. The CDR3 DNA follows: TGTGCCAGCAGCTTATGGGACAGGGGGCTCACTAGTGAGCAGTTCTTC. Its translation: CASSLWDRGLTSEQFF. The complete variable domain, with remaining parts taken from reference TRBV7-9 and TRBJ2-1, reads DTGVSQNPRHKITKRGQNVTFRCDPISEHNRLYWYRQTLGQGPEFLTYFQNEAQLEKSRLLSDRFSAERPKGSFSTLEIQRTEQGDSAMYLCASSLWDRGLTSEQFFGPGTRLTVL.

The rearrangement joins TRBV15 to TRBJ2-2; TRBD2 matches 11 bases. This CDR3 is built from 19 residues. V shed 0 bases and J 3 bases; nucleotides not matched to a gene: 9. The V gene's germline CDR1 is LNHNV and CDR2 YYDKDF (reference sequence). CDR3 nucleotides: TGTGCCACCAGCAGAGATTTTGTACTAGCGGGAGACGACACCGGGGAGCTGTTTTTT. It encodes CATSRDFVLAGDDTGELFF.

The V call is TRBV2, the J call TRBJ1-4; 8 bases map to TRBD1. Germline V gives CDR1 SNHLY, CDR2 FYNNEI. V trimming: 3 bases; J trimming: 14 bases; junction bases outside the gene matches: 8. The CDR3 has 13 amino acids. The chain's CDR3 is CASSDRGLEGLFF. CDR3 sequence (DNA): TGTGCCAGCAGTGACAGGGGGCTAGAGGGTCTGTTTTTT.

This chain connects TRBV11-2 to TRBJ2-1, with D perhaps matching TRBD2 (5 bases). Germline values: CDR1 SGHAT, CDR2 FQNNGV. Trimming shortened V by 1 base and J by 7 bases, and 11 bases separated the two germline ends. CDR3 length: 14 amino acids. The CDR3 region is CASSLVLARNEQFF. In DNA, the CDR3 is TGTGCCAGCAGCTTAGTTTTAGCGCGGAATGAGCAGTTCTTC.

V and J are TRBV5-6 and TRBJ2-3, with TRBD2 matching over 14 bases. This CDR3 is 17 amino acids long. J lost 3 bases, V lost 4 bases, and 7 bases had no gene match. Germline V gene lookup returns CDR1 SGHDT and CDR2 YYEEEE. The CDR3 region is CASSGRTSGGWTDTQYF. The CDR3, as DNA: TGTGCCAGCAGCGGGAGGACTAGCGGGGGGTGGACAGATACGCAGTATTTT.

V and J are TRBV9 and TRBJ2-2, with 10 bases identical to TRBD1. The CDR3 loop spans 16 amino acids. CDR1 SGDLS and CDR2 YYNGEE come from the germline V gene. The V and J ends lost 4 bases and 5 bases, in that order; junction bases with no gene match: 8. The CDR3 nucleotides read TGTGCCAGCAGCTCCCGGGACAGGGGATTAACCGGGGAGCTGTTTTTT. This gives the protein CASSSRDRGLTGELFF.

The chain joins TRBV19 to TRBJ1-4; 7 bases are a match to TRBD1. Germline CDR1 and CDR2: LNHDA and SQIVND (reference sequence). The CDR3 totals 13 residues. V trimming: 6 bases; J trimming: 8 bases; junction bases outside the gene matches: 6. The CDR3 DNA reads as TGTGCCAGTAGAAGGGGGCAGGAGGAAAAACTGTTTTTT. This encodes CASRRGQEEKLFF.

This clone appeared once. The V and J genes are TRBV19 and TRBJ1-6; D is uncertain. CDR1 LNHDA and CDR2 SQIVND come from the germline V gene (reference sequence). This CDR3 is 13 amino acids long. V lost 3 bases, J lost 10 bases, and 10 bases lay in between. CDR3 nucleotides: TGTGCCAGTAGTATCCGGTGGGAGTCACCCCTCCACTTT. It encodes CASSIRWESPLHF.